Each of the 14 T cell receptor beta chains below was sequenced from the same sample in a study of OX40 agonist ivuxolimab in advanced cancers. Assay: immunoSEQ multiplex PCR; the TCRdb copy retains only in-frame clones and omits some. Among 30,000 to 40,000 clones listed, roughly 87% were seen once. The sample here was CD4+ or CD8+ T cells sorted from blood, taken in a trial of the OX40 agonist ivuxolimab. Source of these receptors: an adult with an advanced solid tumor such as melanoma, head and neck, liver or kidney cancer.

The chain carries TRBV27 and TRBJ2-7; D is unclear. Trimming took off 4 bases at V and 3 bases at J, with 13 bases between the two ends. This CDR3 is built from 14 residues. The germline V gene has CDR1 MNHEY and CDR2 SMNVEV (reference sequence). The CDR3 sequence: CASSSPASGYEQYF. The DNA for the CDR3 is TGTGCCAGCAGTTCCCCCGCTTCGGGCTACGAGCAGTACTTC.

The genes are TRBV11-2 and TRBJ2-5, with a tentative D call TRBD2 (6 bases). Between the trimmed V and J ends, which lost 5 bases and 5 bases, there was a span of 15 bases. CDR1 is SGHAT, CDR2 FQNNGV, per germline. This CDR3 is 14 amino acids long. DNA of the CDR3: TGTGCCAGCAGCCCGAATCTAGCGCCTGAGACCCAGTACTTC. Protein: CASSPNLAPETQYF.

This sequence joins TRBV4-2 and TRBJ1-1; 7 bases line up with TRBD1. The CDR3 covers 12 residues. Germline V CDR1 and CDR2: LGHNA, YNFKEQ. V gave up 2 bases and J gave up 11 bases; unmatched junction bases: 5. The CDR3 coding sequence is TGTGCCAGCAGCCAAAATACAGGGGAGGCTTTCTTT. Translation: CASSQNTGEAFF.

The chain is built from TRBV28 and TRBJ1-4, with TRBD1 matching over 7 bases. The CDR3 totals 13 residues. V was clipped by 10 bases and J by 0 bases; unmatched bases: 2. CDR1 is MDHEN, CDR2 SYDVKM, per germline. CDR3 bases: TGTGCCACCAGGGGGGCAACTAATGAAAAACTGTTTTTT. This codes for CATRGATNEKLFF.

This sequence joins TRBV20-1 and TRBJ2-7; no clear D gene. This CDR3 is built from 11 residues. Trimming shortened V by 3 bases and J by 5 bases, and 8 bases separated the two germline ends. Looked up from germline, CDR1 is DFQATT and CDR2 is SNEGSKA (reference sequence). DNA for the CDR3: TGCAGTGCTAGGCTTGGTAACGAGCAGTACTTC. Residues: CSARLGNEQYF.

This chain connects TRBV7-9 to TRBJ1-4; D remains ambiguous. The CDR3 runs 14 residues. Germline V CDR1 and CDR2: SEHNR, FQNEAQ (reference sequence). V lost 1 base and J 5 bases, leaving 8 bases between the germline ends. The CDR3 sequence is CASSLGHSNEKLFF. In DNA form, the CDR3 reads TGTGCCAGCAGCTTAGGACACTCGAATGAAAAACTGTTTTTT.

V is TRBV2 and J is TRBJ2-7, with D uncertain. The CDR3 runs 11 residues. V lost 7 bases and J lost 4, with 8 bases in between. CDR1 is SNHLY, CDR2 FYNNEI, per germline. In nucleotides, the CDR3 is TGTGCCAGCAAGAACGGATACGAGCAGTACTTC. Translating gives CASKNGYEQYF.

The chain employs TRBV19 and TRBJ2-3; 7 bases agree with TRBD2. Germline CDR1 reads LNHDA; CDR2 reads SQIVND (reference sequence). V shed 5 bases, J shed 2 bases, and the junction held 10 bases outside the gene matches. This CDR3 comprises 16 residues. CDR3 residues: CASSAISGSYTDTQYF. The DNA for the CDR3 is TGTGCCAGTAGTGCCATTAGCGGGTCATACACAGATACGCAGTATTTT.

The genes are TRBV4-2 and TRBJ2-1; D is ambiguous. Germline V gives CDR1 LGHNA, CDR2 YNFKEQ. CDR3 length: 15 amino acids. Trimming removed 0 bases at V and 0 bases at J, with 6 bases between. CDR3 nucleotides: TGTGCCAGCAGCCAAGAAACAGACTCCTACAATGAGCAGTTCTTC. It is translated as CASSQETDSYNEQFF.

The chain employs TRBV19 and TRBJ1-1, with D possibly TRBD1 on 6 matching bases. The V gene lost 5 bases and the J gene lost 4 bases, with 14 bases spanning the gap. Germline assignment: CDR1 LNHDA and CDR2 SQIVND (reference sequence). The CDR3 is 14 amino acids. Written as DNA, the CDR3 is TGTGCCAGTAGTCTGTCAGGGGAGGGCACTGAAGCTTTCTTT. Protein: CASSLSGEGTEAFF.

The chain carries TRBV5-1 and TRBJ2-7; D is perhaps TRBD1 or TRBD2 (5 bases each). The V gene lost 4 bases and the J gene lost 6 bases, with 14 bases spanning the gap. The CDR3 spans 13 residues. Germline V gene lookup returns CDR1 SGHRS and CDR2 YFSETQ. The CDR3: CASSPLGGGEQYF. The CDR3 region has the DNA TGCGCCAGCAGCCCCTTAGGTGGGGGCGAGCAGTACTTC.

This clone was counted once. The rearrangement links TRBV19 to TRBJ1-5; TRBD1 might be the D (5 bases). V shed 7 bases and J shed 5 bases, with 18 bases lying between them. The CDR3 sequence is 15 residues long. CDR1 is LNHDA and CDR2 is SQIVND in the germline V gene (reference sequence). The CDR3 loop is CASTAPTGPDQPQHF. DNA of the CDR3: TGTGCCAGTACGGCCCCTACAGGTCCGGATCAGCCCCAGCATTTT.

In its sample, this clone was seen once. CDR3 bases: TGTGCCTGGAGTGTCGGCAGCGGAAGGTGGGAGCAGTACTTC. It is translated as CAWSVGSGRWEQYF. V is TRBV30 and J is TRBJ2-5; the D gene is possibly TRBD2 (5 bases). This CDR3 spans 14 amino acids. Per the germline V gene, CDR1 is GTSNPN and CDR2 is SVGIG (reference sequence). With 0 bases removed from V and 11 bases from J, the gap between germline ends came to 19 bases.

The chain links TRBV5-8 to TRBJ2-7; D is perhaps TRBD2 (6 bases). The ends were cut back, 3 bases at V and 7 bases at J, with 20 bases in the middle. The CDR3 consists of 15 residues. In germline, CDR1 is SGHTS, CDR2 YDEGEE. This CDR3 is CASSSGVRSAGEQYF. In DNA form, the CDR3 reads TGTGCCAGCAGCTCGGGGGTGAGGTCCGCTGGGGAGCAGTACTTC.